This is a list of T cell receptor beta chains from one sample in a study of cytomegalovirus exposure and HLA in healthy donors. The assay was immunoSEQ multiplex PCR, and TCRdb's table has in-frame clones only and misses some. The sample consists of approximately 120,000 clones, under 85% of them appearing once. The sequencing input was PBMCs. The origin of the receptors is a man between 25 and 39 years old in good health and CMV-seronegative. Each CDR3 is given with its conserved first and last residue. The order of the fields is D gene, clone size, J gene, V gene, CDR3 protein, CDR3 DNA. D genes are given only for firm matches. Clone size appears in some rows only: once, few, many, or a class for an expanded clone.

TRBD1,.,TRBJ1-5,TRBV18,CASSPTGNQPQHF,TGTGCCAGCTCGCCGACAGGGAATCAGCCCCAGCATTTT
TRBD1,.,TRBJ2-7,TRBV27,CASSLWGTGAGEQYF,TGTGCCAGCAGTTTATGGGGGACAGGGGCTGGGGAGCAGTACTTC
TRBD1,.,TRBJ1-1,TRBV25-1,CASSEYDRGDTEAFF,TGTGCCAGCAGTGAATATGACAGGGGGGACACTGAAGCTTTCTTT
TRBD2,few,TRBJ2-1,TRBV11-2,CASSSGGEQFF,TGTGCCAGCAGCTCGGGGGGTGAGCAGTTCTTC
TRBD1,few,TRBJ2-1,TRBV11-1,CASSPGQGPYNEQFF,TGTGCCAGCAGCCCCGGACAGGGCCCCTACAATGAGCAGTTCTTC
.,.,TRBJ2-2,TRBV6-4,CASSEVAGLDTGELFF,TGTGCCAGCAGTGAAGTTGCAGGGTTGGACACCGGGGAGCTGTTTTTT
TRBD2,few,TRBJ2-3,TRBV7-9,CASSPTSGRPLEYF,TGTGCCAGCAGCCCGACTAGCGGGAGGCCCCTAGAGTATTTT
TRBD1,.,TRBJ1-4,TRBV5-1,CASRKRDREDEKLFF,TGCGCCAGCAGAAAAAGGGACAGGGAAGATGAAAAACTGTTTTTT
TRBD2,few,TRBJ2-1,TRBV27,CASSRAGGPYNEQFF,TGTGCCAGCAGCCGAGCGGGGGGTCCCTACAATGAGCAGTTCTTC
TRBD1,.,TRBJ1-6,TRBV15,CATSGRQGYTLHF,TGTGCCACCAGCGGGAGACAGGGATATACCCTCCACTTT
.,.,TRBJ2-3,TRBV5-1,CASRDDRSTDTQYF,TGCGCCAGCAGGGACGACAGGAGCACAGATACGCAGTATTTT